These T cell receptor beta chains were read from a single sample in a study of shared clonotypes between healthy human individuals. The protocol was immunoSEQ multiplex PCR, while the TCRdb copy is restricted to in-frame clones and leaves out a portion. This table holds 2 million to 3 million clones, 80% to 95% found once. The specimen sequenced was naive CD4+ T cells from PBMCs. The source of these receptors is a man aged 18 to 30 in good health. Some clones in this sample may be carry-over from other donors' samples. The CDR3 runs from the conserved cysteine through the conserved F or W. Fields, in order: D gene, V gene, clone size, J gene, CDR3 protein, CDR3 DNA. A D gene is named only where the DNA matches it firmly. Size values are once, few and many counts, or a class for expanded clones, and some rows have none.

d_call: NA
v_call: TRBV7-2
clone_size: once
j_call: TRBJ2-1
cdr3_aa: CASRADRTAYNEQFF
cdr3_nt: TGTGCCAGCAGGGCGGACCGCACGGCGTACAATGAGCAGTTCTTC

d_call: NA
v_call: TRBV5-1
clone_size: NA
j_call: TRBJ2-7
cdr3_aa: CASSSRLGSYEQYF
cdr3_nt: TGCGCCAGCAGCTCCCGACTAGGGTCCTACGAGCAGTACTTC

d_call: NA
v_call: TRBV29-1
clone_size: NA
j_call: TRBJ1-1
cdr3_aa: CSVAPLGAFF
cdr3_nt: TGCAGCGTCGCCCCCCTTGGAGCTTTCTTT

d_call: TRBD2
v_call: TRBV7-3
clone_size: NA
j_call: TRBJ2-1
cdr3_aa: CASSPPGGRGVNEQFF
cdr3_nt: TGTGCCAGCAGCCCCCCGGGCGGGAGGGGGGTTAATGAGCAGTTCTTC

d_call: NA
v_call: TRBV19
clone_size: NA
j_call: TRBJ2-1
cdr3_aa: CASSVSGSSYNEQFF
cdr3_nt: TGTGCCAGCAGCGTGAGCGGAAGCTCCTACAATGAGCAGTTCTTC

d_call: NA
v_call: TRBV5-6
clone_size: NA
j_call: TRBJ2-7
cdr3_aa: CASSLGAFYSYEQYF
cdr3_nt: TGTGCCAGCAGCTTGGGGGCCTTTTACTCCTACGAGCAGTACTTC

d_call: NA
v_call: TRBV6-6
clone_size: NA
j_call: TRBJ1-1
cdr3_aa: CASSYSRAGNTEAFF
cdr3_nt: TGTGCCAGCAGTTACTCGCGGGCTGGGAACACTGAAGCTTTCTTT

d_call: NA
v_call: TRBV2
clone_size: NA
j_call: TRBJ2-3
cdr3_aa: CASSEGGRADTQYF
cdr3_nt: TGTGCCAGCAGTGAAGGGGGGCGGGCAGATACGCAGTATTTT

d_call: TRBD1
v_call: TRBV28
clone_size: NA
j_call: TRBJ1-2
cdr3_aa: CASSLWDRDLGGYTF
cdr3_nt: TGTGCCAGCAGTTTGTGGGACAGGGATCTGGGTGGCTACACCTTC

d_call: NA
v_call: TRBV9
clone_size: NA
j_call: TRBJ2-1
cdr3_aa: CASSLTIIQGGSYNEQFF
cdr3_nt: TGTGCCAGCAGCCTCACCATTATTCAGGGAGGATCCTACAATGAGCAGTTCTTC

d_call: NA
v_call: TRBV6-4
clone_size: NA
j_call: TRBJ1-1
cdr3_aa: CASSVEENTEAFF
cdr3_nt: TGTGCCAGCAGTGTCGAGGAGAACACTGAAGCTTTCTTT

d_call: NA
v_call: TRBV7-9
clone_size: NA
j_call: TRBJ1-6
cdr3_aa: CASSSEGSPLHF
cdr3_nt: TGTGCCAGCAGTTCTGAGGGGTCACCCCTCCACTTT

d_call: NA
v_call: TRBV4-3
clone_size: once
j_call: TRBJ2-7
cdr3_aa: CASSQDLISARASSYEQYF
cdr3_nt: TGCGCCAGCAGCCAAGATCTTATTTCAGCGCGGGCTAGCTCCTACGAGCAGTACTTC

d_call: NA
v_call: TRBV6-6
clone_size: NA
j_call: TRBJ1-1
cdr3_aa: CASSYGLDTPNTEAFF
cdr3_nt: TGTGCCAGCAGTTACGGGCTGGACACCCCGAACACTGAAGCTTTCTTT

d_call: TRBD2
v_call: TRBV7-6
clone_size: NA
j_call: TRBJ2-7
cdr3_aa: CASSLRGGRASYEQYF
cdr3_nt: TGTGCCAGCAGCTTACGGGGCGGGAGGGCCTCCTACGAGCAGTACTTC

d_call: NA
v_call: TRBV5-1
clone_size: NA
j_call: TRBJ2-2
cdr3_aa: CASSTRTNTGELFF
cdr3_nt: TGCGCCAGCAGCACAAGGACGAACACCGGGGAGCTGTTTTTT

d_call: NA
v_call: TRBV5-1
clone_size: NA
j_call: TRBJ2-1
cdr3_aa: CASSLPEPRGYNEQFF
cdr3_nt: TGCGCCAGCAGCTTGCCGGAACCCAGGGGCTACAATGAGCAGTTCTTC

d_call: TRBD1
v_call: TRBV5-4
clone_size: NA
j_call: TRBJ2-7
cdr3_aa: CASSPDRGAHYEQYF
cdr3_nt: TGTGCCAGCAGTCCCGACAGGGGGGCCCACTACGAGCAGTACTTC

d_call: TRBD1
v_call: TRBV5-6
clone_size: NA
j_call: TRBJ2-7
cdr3_aa: CASSFLDRAHEQYF
cdr3_nt: TGTGCCAGCAGCTTTCTGGACAGGGCCCACGAGCAGTACTTC

d_call: NA
v_call: TRBV7-2
clone_size: NA
j_call: TRBJ1-3
cdr3_aa: CASSLVVGSSGNTIYF
cdr3_nt: TGTGCCAGCAGCTTAGTCGTGGGTAGCTCTGGAAACACCATATATTTT

d_call: NA
v_call: TRBV7-2
clone_size: NA
j_call: TRBJ1-5
cdr3_aa: CASSMGEGLVQPQHF
cdr3_nt: TGTGCCAGCAGCATGGGGGAGGGATTGGTTCAGCCCCAGCATTTT

d_call: TRBD1
v_call: TRBV29-1
clone_size: NA
j_call: TRBJ2-6
cdr3_aa: CSVEDFRTGGTGANVLTF
cdr3_nt: TGCAGCGTTGAAGATTTTAGGACAGGGGGCACAGGGGCCAACGTCCTGACTTTC

d_call: NA
v_call: TRBV5-4
clone_size: few
j_call: TRBJ2-7
cdr3_aa: CASSPKVSSYEQYF
cdr3_nt: TGTGCCAGCAGCCCAAAAGTTAGCTCCTACGAGCAGTACTTC

d_call: NA
v_call: TRBV25-1
clone_size: NA
j_call: TRBJ1-1
cdr3_aa: CASIKAGPNTEAFF
cdr3_nt: TGTGCCAGCATCAAGGCAGGGCCGAACACTGAAGCTTTCTTT

d_call: NA
v_call: TRBV19
clone_size: NA
j_call: TRBJ2-1
cdr3_aa: CASSIQVGEQFF
cdr3_nt: TGTGCCAGTAGTATCCAGGTTGGTGAGCAGTTCTTC

d_call: NA
v_call: TRBV6-4
clone_size: NA
j_call: TRBJ2-5
cdr3_aa: CASSDSEVHWYQETQYF
cdr3_nt: TGTGCCAGCAGTGACTCTGAAGTTCATTGGTACCAAGAGACCCAGTACTTC

d_call: NA
v_call: TRBV7-3
clone_size: NA
j_call: TRBJ2-2
cdr3_aa: CASSPQQGIGGELFF
cdr3_nt: TGTGCCAGCAGCCCCCAACAGGGAATCGGTGGGGAGCTGTTTTTT

d_call: TRBD2
v_call: TRBV7-9
clone_size: NA
j_call: TRBJ2-3
cdr3_aa: CASGPSGREGTDTQYF
cdr3_nt: TGTGCCAGCGGCCCTAGCGGGAGGGAGGGCACAGATACGCAGTATTTT

d_call: NA
v_call: TRBV27
clone_size: NA
j_call: TRBJ2-3
cdr3_aa: CASSRPGLADTQYF
cdr3_nt: TGTGCCAGCAGTCGGCCTGGGCTGGCAGATACGCAGTATTTT

d_call: NA
v_call: TRBV11-1
clone_size: few
j_call: TRBJ1-1
cdr3_aa: CASSFVNRDRGAEAFF
cdr3_nt: TGTGCCAGCAGCTTCGTAAACCGGGACCGGGGAGCGGAAGCTTTCTTT

d_call: NA
v_call: TRBV11-2
clone_size: NA
j_call: TRBJ2-1
cdr3_aa: CASSLTSPSNAGQFF
cdr3_nt: TGTGCCAGCAGCTTAACTAGCCCATCCAATGCGGGGCAGTTCTTC

d_call: NA
v_call: TRBV28
clone_size: NA
j_call: TRBJ2-3
cdr3_aa: CASNTRGGTDTQYF
cdr3_nt: TGTGCCAGCAATACAAGGGGCGGCACAGATACGCAGTATTTT

d_call: TRBD1
v_call: TRBV14
clone_size: NA
j_call: TRBJ1-2
cdr3_aa: CASSPLRGLGYTF
cdr3_nt: TGTGCCAGCAGCCCTCTCAGGGGGCTCGGCTACACCTTC

d_call: NA
v_call: TRBV19
clone_size: NA
j_call: TRBJ2-1
cdr3_aa: CASSRWSNEQFF
cdr3_nt: TGTGCCAGTAGTAGGTGGTCCAATGAGCAGTTCTTC

d_call: NA
v_call: TRBV2
clone_size: NA
j_call: TRBJ1-1
cdr3_aa: CASRAEAGTEAFF
cdr3_nt: TGTGCCAGCAGGGCGGAAGCGGGCACTGAAGCTTTCTTT

d_call: NA
v_call: TRBV6-1
clone_size: NA
j_call: TRBJ1-4
cdr3_aa: CASTQPGGTNEKLFF
cdr3_nt: TGTGCCAGCACCCAACCTGGGGGTACTAATGAAAAACTGTTTTTT

d_call: TRBD1
v_call: TRBV4-1
clone_size: once
j_call: TRBJ2-3
cdr3_aa: CASSQDYRQGGASDTQYF
cdr3_nt: TGCGCCAGCAGCCAAGATTACCGACAGGGTGGTGCGTCAGATACGCAGTATTTT

d_call: TRBD1
v_call: TRBV6-1
clone_size: NA
j_call: TRBJ2-7
cdr3_aa: CASKTGGREQYF
cdr3_nt: TGTGCCAGCAAGACAGGGGGACGCGAGCAGTACTTC

d_call: NA
v_call: TRBV5-4
clone_size: NA
j_call: TRBJ1-3
cdr3_aa: CASSLGGIAGNTIYF
cdr3_nt: TGTGCCAGCAGCTTGGGAGGGATTGCTGGAAACACCATATATTTT

d_call: TRBD2
v_call: TRBV5-6
clone_size: NA
j_call: TRBJ2-5
cdr3_aa: CASSLLAGGPLETQYF
cdr3_nt: TGTGCCAGCAGTTTACTAGCGGGAGGCCCGCTAGAGACCCAGTACTTC

d_call: NA
v_call: TRBV25-1
clone_size: few
j_call: TRBJ1-2
cdr3_aa: CASSGQPYGYTF
cdr3_nt: TGTGCCAGCAGTGGACAGCCCTATGGCTACACCTTC

d_call: NA
v_call: TRBV4-2
clone_size: few
j_call: TRBJ1-2
cdr3_aa: CASSPDRYYGYTF
cdr3_nt: TGTGCCAGCAGTCCAGACAGGTACTATGGCTACACCTTC

d_call: TRBD2
v_call: TRBV7-2
clone_size: NA
j_call: TRBJ2-1
cdr3_aa: CASSLKREGRKFF
cdr3_nt: TGTGCCAGCAGCTTGAAGCGGGAGGGAAGAAAGTTCTTC

d_call: NA
v_call: TRBV5-1
clone_size: NA
j_call: TRBJ2-5
cdr3_aa: CASSLGLGNAQETQYF
cdr3_nt: TGCGCCAGCAGCTTGGGACTAGGAAACGCTCAAGAGACCCAGTACTTC

d_call: TRBD2
v_call: TRBV2
clone_size: once
j_call: TRBJ2-3
cdr3_aa: CASSGLASGRTDTQYF
cdr3_nt: TGTGCCAGCAGTGGCCTCGCTAGCGGGAGAACAGATACGCAGTATTTT

d_call: NA
v_call: TRBV25-1
clone_size: NA
j_call: TRBJ2-3
cdr3_aa: CASSEAGALDTQYF
cdr3_nt: TGTGCCAGCAGTGAAGCGGGGGCCCTAGATACGCAGTATTTT

d_call: NA
v_call: TRBV1
clone_size: NA
j_call: TRBJ2-3
cdr3_aa: CTSSPGQWTGGGDTQYF
cdr3_nt: TGCACCAGCAGCCCCGGTCAATGGACAGGGGGCGGAGATACGCAGTATTTT

d_call: NA
v_call: TRBV19
clone_size: NA
j_call: TRBJ1-5
cdr3_aa: CASSGRVSNQPQHF
cdr3_nt: TGTGCCAGTAGTGGCAGGGTCAGCAATCAGCCCCAGCATTTT

d_call: NA
v_call: TRBV5-1
clone_size: once
j_call: TRBJ2-3
cdr3_aa: CASSSGGRSTDTQYF
cdr3_nt: TGCGCCAGCAGCTCGGGCGGTAGGAGCACAGATACGCAGTATTTT

d_call: TRBD2
v_call: TRBV28
clone_size: NA
j_call: TRBJ2-7
cdr3_aa: CASSSRLSGSSYEQYF
cdr3_nt: TGTGCCAGCAGTTCCCGCCTTAGCGGGAGCTCCTACGAGCAGTACTTC

d_call: TRBD2
v_call: TRBV5-4
clone_size: NA
j_call: TRBJ2-4
cdr3_aa: CASSLGAGRARNIQYF
cdr3_nt: TGTGCCAGCAGCTTGGGGGCGGGGAGGGCGAGAAACATTCAGTACTTC

d_call: TRBD2
v_call: TRBV5-1
clone_size: NA
j_call: TRBJ2-1
cdr3_aa: CASSLASGTIHNEQFF
cdr3_nt: TGCGCCAGCAGCTTGGCTAGCGGAACCATCCACAATGAGCAGTTCTTC

d_call: NA
v_call: TRBV29-1
clone_size: NA
j_call: TRBJ1-6
cdr3_aa: CSASEDYNSPLHF
cdr3_nt: TGCAGCGCCTCGGAGGATTATAATTCACCCCTCCACTTT

d_call: NA
v_call: TRBV5-1
clone_size: NA
j_call: TRBJ2-1
cdr3_aa: CASSLAAGAGNEQFF
cdr3_nt: TGCGCCAGCAGCTTGGCGGCGGGGGCCGGGAATGAGCAGTTCTTC

d_call: NA
v_call: TRBV30
clone_size: NA
j_call: TRBJ2-7
cdr3_aa: CAWTGGSYEQYF
cdr3_nt: TGTGCCTGGACCGGGGGCTCCTACGAGCAGTACTTC

d_call: NA
v_call: TRBV5-1
clone_size: NA
j_call: TRBJ1-1
cdr3_aa: CASSLARTDIEAFF
cdr3_nt: TGCGCCAGCAGCTTGGCCCGGACAGACATTGAAGCTTTCTTT

d_call: NA
v_call: TRBV28
clone_size: NA
j_call: TRBJ1-1
cdr3_aa: CASSQGQKNTEAFF
cdr3_nt: TGTGCCAGCAGCCAAGGACAGAAGAACACTGAAGCTTTCTTT

d_call: NA
v_call: TRBV2
clone_size: once
j_call: TRBJ1-5
cdr3_aa: CASISEENQPQHF
cdr3_nt: TGTGCCAGCATTTCAGAAGAAAATCAGCCCCAGCATTTT

d_call: NA
v_call: TRBV30
clone_size: NA
j_call: TRBJ1-2
cdr3_aa: CAWSVLGRSNYGYTF
cdr3_nt: TGTGCCTGGAGTGTACTCGGCAGGAGTAACTATGGCTACACCTTC

d_call: NA
v_call: TRBV6-4
clone_size: NA
j_call: TRBJ2-6
cdr3_aa: CASSDSAGANVLTF
cdr3_nt: TGTGCCAGCAGTGACTCGGCTGGGGCCAACGTCCTGACTTTC